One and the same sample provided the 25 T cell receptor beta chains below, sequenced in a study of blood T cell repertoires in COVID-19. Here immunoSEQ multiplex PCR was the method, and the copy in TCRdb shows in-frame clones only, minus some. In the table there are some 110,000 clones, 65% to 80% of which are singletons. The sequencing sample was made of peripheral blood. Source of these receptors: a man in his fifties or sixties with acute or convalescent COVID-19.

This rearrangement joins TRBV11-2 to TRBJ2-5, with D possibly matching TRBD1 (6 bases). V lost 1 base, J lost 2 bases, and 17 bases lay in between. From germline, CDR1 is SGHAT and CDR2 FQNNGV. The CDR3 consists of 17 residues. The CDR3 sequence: CASSLGQERLVQETQYF. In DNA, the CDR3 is TGTGCCAGCAGCTTAGGACAGGAGAGGCTAGTTCAAGAGACCCAGTACTTC. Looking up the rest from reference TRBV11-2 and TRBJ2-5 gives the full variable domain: EAGVAQSPRYKIIEKRQSVAFWCNPISGHATLYWYQQILGQGPKLLIQFQNNGVVDDSQLPKDRFSAERLKGVDSTLKIQPAKLEDSAVYLCASSLGQERLVQETQYFGPGTRLLVL.

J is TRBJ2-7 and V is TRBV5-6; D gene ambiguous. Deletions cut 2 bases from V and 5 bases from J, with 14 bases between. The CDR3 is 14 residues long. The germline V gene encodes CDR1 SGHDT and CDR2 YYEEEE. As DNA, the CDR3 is TGTGCCAGCAGCTTCGGGTCTGAGTGGGACGAGCAGTACTTC. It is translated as CASSFGSEWDEQYF.

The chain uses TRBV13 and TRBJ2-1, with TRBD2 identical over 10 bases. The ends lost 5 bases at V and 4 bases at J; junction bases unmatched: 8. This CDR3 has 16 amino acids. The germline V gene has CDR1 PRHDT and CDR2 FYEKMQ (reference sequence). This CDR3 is CASSRAGGLLYNEQFF. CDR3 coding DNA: TGTGCCAGCAGCCGAGCGGGAGGGCTTCTTTACAATGAGCAGTTCTTC.

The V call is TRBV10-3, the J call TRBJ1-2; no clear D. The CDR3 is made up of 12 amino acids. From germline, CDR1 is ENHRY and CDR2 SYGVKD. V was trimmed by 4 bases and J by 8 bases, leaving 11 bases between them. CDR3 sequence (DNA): TGTGCCATCAGTGGATCGCAGGAAGGCTACACCTTC. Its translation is CAISGSQEGYTF.

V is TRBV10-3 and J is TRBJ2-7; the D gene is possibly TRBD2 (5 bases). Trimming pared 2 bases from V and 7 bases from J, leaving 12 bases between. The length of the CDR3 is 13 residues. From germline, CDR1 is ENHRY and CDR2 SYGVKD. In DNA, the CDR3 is TGTGCCATCAGTGAGAATAGACCGGGGGAGCAGTACTTC. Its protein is CAISENRPGEQYF.

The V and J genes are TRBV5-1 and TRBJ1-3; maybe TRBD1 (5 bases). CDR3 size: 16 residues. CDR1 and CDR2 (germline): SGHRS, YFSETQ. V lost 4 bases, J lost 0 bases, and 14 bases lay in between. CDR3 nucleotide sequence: TGCGCCAGCAGCGCCGCGGGACGGTACTCTGGAAACACCATATATTTT. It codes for CASSAAGRYSGNTIYF.

The CDR3 DNA follows: TGTGCCAGCAGCCAAGGGCTAGCGGGGGACTACGAGCAGTACTTC. Its protein product is CASSQGLAGDYEQYF. This rearrangement joins TRBV3-1 (or the pseudogene TRBV3-2) to TRBJ2-7; 10 bases are a match to TRBD2. Germline assignment: CDR1 LGHDT and CDR2 YNNKEL (reference sequence). V was pared by 1 base and J by 3 bases, with 3 bases of the junction left unmatched. There are 15 residues in the CDR3.

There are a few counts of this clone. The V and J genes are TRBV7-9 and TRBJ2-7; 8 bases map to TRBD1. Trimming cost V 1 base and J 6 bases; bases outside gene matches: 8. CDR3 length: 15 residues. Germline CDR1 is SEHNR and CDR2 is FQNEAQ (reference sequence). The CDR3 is CASSLVAGGSREQYF. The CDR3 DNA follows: TGTGCCAGCAGCTTAGTGGCAGGGGGCTCTCGCGAGCAGTACTTC.

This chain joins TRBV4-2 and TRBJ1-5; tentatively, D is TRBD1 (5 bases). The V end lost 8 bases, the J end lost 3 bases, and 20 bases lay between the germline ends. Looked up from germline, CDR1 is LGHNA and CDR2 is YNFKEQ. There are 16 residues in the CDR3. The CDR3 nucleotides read TGTGCCAGCCGACCTACAGGTCACGAGTACAATCAGCCCCAGCATTTT. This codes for CASRPTGHEYNQPQHF.

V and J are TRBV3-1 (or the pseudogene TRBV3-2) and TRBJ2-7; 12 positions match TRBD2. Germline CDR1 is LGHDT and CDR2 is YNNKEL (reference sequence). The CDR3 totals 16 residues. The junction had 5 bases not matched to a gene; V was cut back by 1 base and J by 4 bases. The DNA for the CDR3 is TGTGCCAGCAGCCAAGGTCCTAGCGGGGGGGCTTACGAGCAGTACTTC. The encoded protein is CASSQGPSGGAYEQYF.

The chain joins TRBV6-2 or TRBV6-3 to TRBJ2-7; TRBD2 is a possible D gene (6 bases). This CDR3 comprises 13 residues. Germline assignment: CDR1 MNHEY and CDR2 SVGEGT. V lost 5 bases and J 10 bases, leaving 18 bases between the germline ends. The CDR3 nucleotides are TGTGCCAGCAGTCGTCCCACCGGGGGAGGCCAGTACTTC. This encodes CASSRPTGGGQYF.

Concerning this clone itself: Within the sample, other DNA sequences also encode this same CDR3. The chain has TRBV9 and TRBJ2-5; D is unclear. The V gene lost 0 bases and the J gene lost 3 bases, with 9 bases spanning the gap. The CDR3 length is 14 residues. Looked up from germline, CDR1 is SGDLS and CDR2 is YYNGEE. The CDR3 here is CASSVGSYEETQYF. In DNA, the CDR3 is TGTGCCAGCAGCGTAGGTAGCTATGAAGAGACCCAGTACTTC.

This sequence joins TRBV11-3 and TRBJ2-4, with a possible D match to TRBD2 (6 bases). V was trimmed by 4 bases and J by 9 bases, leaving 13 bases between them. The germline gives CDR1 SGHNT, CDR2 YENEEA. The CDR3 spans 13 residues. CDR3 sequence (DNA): TGTGCCAGCAGCTCAATGTTCGGGGGCATTCAGTACTTC. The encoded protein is CASSSMFGGIQYF. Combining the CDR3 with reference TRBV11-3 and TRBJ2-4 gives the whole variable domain EAGVVQSPRYKIIEKKQPVAFWCNPISGHNTLYWYLQNLGQGPELLIRYENEEAVDDSQLPKDRFSAERLKGVDSTLKIQPAELGDSAVYLCASSSMFGGIQYFGAGTRLSVL.

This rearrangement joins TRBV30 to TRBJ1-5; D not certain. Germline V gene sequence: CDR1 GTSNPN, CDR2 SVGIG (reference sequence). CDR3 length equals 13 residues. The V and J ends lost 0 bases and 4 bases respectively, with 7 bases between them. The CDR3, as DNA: TGTGCCTGGAGTGTATATAGTAATCAGCCCCAGCATTTT. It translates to CAWSVYSNQPQHF.

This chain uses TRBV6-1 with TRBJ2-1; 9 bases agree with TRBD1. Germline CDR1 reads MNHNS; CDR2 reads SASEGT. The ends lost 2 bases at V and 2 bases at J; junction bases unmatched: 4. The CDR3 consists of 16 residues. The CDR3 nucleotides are TGTGCCAGCAGTGAATTTGACAGGGGGGCCTACAATGAGCAGTTCTTC. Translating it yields CASSEFDRGAYNEQFF.

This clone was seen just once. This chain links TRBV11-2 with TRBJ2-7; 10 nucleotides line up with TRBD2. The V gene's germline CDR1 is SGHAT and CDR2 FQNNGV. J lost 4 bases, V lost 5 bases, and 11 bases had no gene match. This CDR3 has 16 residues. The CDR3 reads CASSPEAGTSVYEQYF. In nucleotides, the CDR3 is TGTGCCAGCAGCCCCGAAGCCGGGACTAGCGTATACGAGCAGTACTTC.

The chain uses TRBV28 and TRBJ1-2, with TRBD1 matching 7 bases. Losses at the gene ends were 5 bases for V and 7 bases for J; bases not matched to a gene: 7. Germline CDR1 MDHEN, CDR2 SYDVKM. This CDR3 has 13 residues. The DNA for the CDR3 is TGTGCCAGCAGTCGACAGGGAACGGGTGGCTACACCTTC. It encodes CASSRQGTGGYTF.

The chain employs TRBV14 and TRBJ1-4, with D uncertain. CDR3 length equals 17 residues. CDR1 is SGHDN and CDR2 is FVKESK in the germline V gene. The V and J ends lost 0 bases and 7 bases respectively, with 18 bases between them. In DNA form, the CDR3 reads TGTGCCAGCAGCCAAGATCTCCATCGGGAGGGCAGTGAAAAACTGTTTTTT. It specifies CASSQDLHREGSEKLFF. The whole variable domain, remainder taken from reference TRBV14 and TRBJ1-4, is EAGVTQFPSHSVIEKGQTVTLRCDPISGHDNLYWYRRVMGKEIKFLLHFVKESKQDESGMPNNRFLAERTGGTYSTLKVQPAELEDSGVYFCASSQDLHREGSEKLFFGSGTQLSVL.

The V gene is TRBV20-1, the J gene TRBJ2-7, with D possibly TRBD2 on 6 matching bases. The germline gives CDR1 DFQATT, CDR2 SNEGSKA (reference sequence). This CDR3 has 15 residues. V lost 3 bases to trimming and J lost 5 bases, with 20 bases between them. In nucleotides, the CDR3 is TGCAGTGCTAGTATTCTGGACTACCCTCCCGACGAGCAGTACTTC. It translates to CSASILDYPPDEQYF.

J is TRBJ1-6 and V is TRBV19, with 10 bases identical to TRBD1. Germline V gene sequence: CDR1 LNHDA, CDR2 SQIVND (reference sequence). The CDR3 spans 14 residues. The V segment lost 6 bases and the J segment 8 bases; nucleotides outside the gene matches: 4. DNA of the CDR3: TGTGCCAGTAGGCTGACAGGGGGCTATTCACCCCTCCACTTT. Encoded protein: CASRLTGGYSPLHF.

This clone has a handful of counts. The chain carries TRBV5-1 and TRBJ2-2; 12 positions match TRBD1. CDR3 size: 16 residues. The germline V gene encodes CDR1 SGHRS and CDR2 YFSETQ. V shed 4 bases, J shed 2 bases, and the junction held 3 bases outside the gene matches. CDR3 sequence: CASSAGQGANTGELFF. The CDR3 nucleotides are TGCGCCAGCAGCGCGGGACAGGGGGCCAACACCGGGGAGCTGTTTTTT.

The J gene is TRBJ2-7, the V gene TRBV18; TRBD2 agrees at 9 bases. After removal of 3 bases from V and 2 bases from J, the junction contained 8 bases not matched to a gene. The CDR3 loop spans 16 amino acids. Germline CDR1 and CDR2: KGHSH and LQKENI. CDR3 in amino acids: CASSPPLAGRAYEQYF. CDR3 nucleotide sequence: TGTGCCAGCTCACCGCCGCTAGCGGGAAGGGCCTACGAGCAGTACTTC.

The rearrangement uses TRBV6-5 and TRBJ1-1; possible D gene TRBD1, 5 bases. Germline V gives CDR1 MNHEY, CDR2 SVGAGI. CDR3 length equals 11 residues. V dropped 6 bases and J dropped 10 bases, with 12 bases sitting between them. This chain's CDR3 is CASSPDNRAFF. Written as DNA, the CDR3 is TGTGCCAGCAGCCCGGACAATCGAGCTTTCTTT.

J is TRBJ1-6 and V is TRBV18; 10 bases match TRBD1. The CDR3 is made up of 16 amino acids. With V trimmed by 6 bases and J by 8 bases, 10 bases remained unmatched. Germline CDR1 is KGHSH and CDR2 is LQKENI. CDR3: CASSGVTGGTDSPLHF. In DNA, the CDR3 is TGTGCCAGCTCGGGGGTGACAGGGGGCACGGATTCACCCCTCCACTTT.

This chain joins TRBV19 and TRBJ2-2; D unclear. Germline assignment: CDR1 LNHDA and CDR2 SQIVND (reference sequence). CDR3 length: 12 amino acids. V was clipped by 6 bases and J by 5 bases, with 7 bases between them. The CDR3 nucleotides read TGTGCCAGTAGCTCCCTAACCGGGGAGCTGTTTTTT. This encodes CASSSLTGELFF.